Shown below are 12 T cell receptor beta chains from a single sample sequenced in a study of blood T cell repertoires in COVID-19. The protocol was immunoSEQ multiplex PCR, while the TCRdb copy is restricted to in-frame clones and leaves out a portion. The top ten clones hold 3.2% of a sample with about 130,000 clones, 85% of them seen once. Material for sequencing was peripheral blood. These receptors were collected from a woman older than 75 with COVID-19, enrolled during active disease.

The chain has TRBV7-8 and TRBJ1-3, with TRBD1 identical over 7 bases. J was trimmed by 0 bases and V by 5 bases; bases with no gene match: 16. CDR3 size: 19 residues. CDR1 is SGHVS and CDR2 is FQNEAQ in the germline V gene. The CDR3 DNA sequence: TGTGCCAGCAGCCTCACTCGGGTTTGGGGACAGAGCTCTGGAAACACCATATATTTT. As protein: CASSLTRVWGQSSGNTIYF.

The chain combines TRBV6-2 or TRBV6-3 with TRBJ2-7; 9 bases map to TRBD2. V was pared by 3 bases and J by 2 bases, with 8 bases of the junction left unmatched. The germline CDR1 and CDR2 sequences are MNHEY and SVGEGT. The CDR3 has 16 amino acids. As DNA, the CDR3 is TGTGCCAGCAGTTATCACGGGCCTAGCGGGACCTACGAGCAGTACTTC. As protein: CASSYHGPSGTYEQYF.

This chain uses TRBV6-5 with TRBJ1-3; 9 bases are a match to TRBD1. This CDR3 is built from 14 residues. Per germline, CDR1 MNHEY and CDR2 SVGAGI. V lost 2 bases to trimming and J lost 4 bases; unmatched junction nucleotides: 0. The CDR3: CASSYGTGGNTIYF. CDR3 sequence (DNA): TGTGCCAGCAGTTACGGGACAGGGGGAAACACCATATATTTT.

The V and J genes are TRBV28 and TRBJ2-5; 10 nucleotides agree with TRBD2. Per germline, CDR1 MDHEN and CDR2 SYDVKM. The CDR3 consists of 16 residues. V lost 6 bases and J lost 3; bases outside the gene matches: 10. DNA for the CDR3: TGTGCCAGCAGCGCTAGCGGGAGAATGTCTGAAGAGACCCAGTACTTC. It specifies CASSASGRMSEETQYF.

The CDR3 coding sequence is TGTGCCAGCAGTCTTACAGGGGCTGGGGAGCTGTTTTTT. Translation: CASSLTGAGELFF. The genes are TRBV6-5 and TRBJ2-2; TRBD1 aligns across 7 bases. The length of the CDR3 is 13 residues. CDR1 and CDR2 (germline): MNHEY, SVGAGI. Trimming removed 5 bases from V and 8 bases from J; junction bases left unmatched: 5.

This chain joins TRBV12-3 or TRBV12-4 and TRBJ1-2; D is uncertain. V was cut by 5 bases and J by 8 bases, with 15 bases left in between. CDR3 length: 13 amino acids. Written as DNA, the CDR3 is TGTGCCAGCAGTCGAGGCCCGGCTGGGGGCTACACCTTC. This codes for CASSRGPAGGYTF.

The chain carries TRBV5-1 and TRBJ2-7; D is unresolved. The CDR3 sequence is 13 residues long. V was pared by 0 bases and J by 3 bases, with 7 bases between. From germline, CDR1 is SGHRS and CDR2 YFSETQ. DNA of the CDR3: TGCGCCAGCAGCTTGGGGCAGAACTACGAGCAGTACTTC. Amino acids: CASSLGQNYEQYF.

The chain combines TRBV4-2 with TRBJ1-4; 7 bases agree with TRBD1. Germline V gene lookup returns CDR1 LGHNA and CDR2 YNFKEQ. This CDR3 is 15 amino acids long. V lost 5 bases and J lost 6; bases outside the gene matches: 9. As DNA, the CDR3 is TGTGCCAGCAGCAACCCCGGGACAGAGGATGAAAAACTGTTTTTT. It translates to CASSNPGTEDEKLFF.

CDR3 nucleotides: TGTGCCAGCAGCCGCCAGGGGGAAGCTTTCTTT. It codes for CASSRQGEAFF. This chain links TRBV3-1 (or the pseudogene TRBV3-2) with TRBJ1-1; a weak D match, TRBD1 (6 bases). The CDR3 consists of 11 residues. V was clipped by 4 bases and J by 8 bases, with 8 bases between them. Germline V CDR1 and CDR2: LGHDT, YNNKEL (reference sequence).

CDR3 amino acids: CASSYNRGGGYTF. The CDR3 DNA sequence: TGTGCCAGCAGTTACAACAGGGGGGGTGGCTACACCTTC. This chain connects TRBV6-5 to TRBJ1-2, with 8 positions matching TRBD1. The CDR3 covers 13 residues. The germline V gene has CDR1 MNHEY and CDR2 SVGAGI. Trimming took 2 bases from V and 7 from J; bases not matched to a gene: 3.

This chain uses TRBV19 with TRBJ1-5, with 7 bases lining up with TRBD1. This CDR3 spans 16 amino acids. The germline V gene encodes CDR1 LNHDA and CDR2 SQIVND (reference sequence). V lost 1 base, J lost 7 bases, and 10 bases stayed unmatched. The CDR3 reads CASSIGEGAVGQPQHF. CDR3 nucleotides: TGTGCCAGTAGTATAGGTGAGGGGGCTGTCGGACAGCCCCAGCATTTT.

The chain uses TRBV5-1 and TRBJ1-3, with D tentatively TRBD1 (5 bases). The germline V gene encodes CDR1 SGHRS and CDR2 YFSETQ. The V end was cut by 5 bases, the J end by 2 bases, with 8 bases between. The CDR3 is 13 residues long. The CDR3 here is CASRDITGNTIYF. The DNA of the CDR3 is TGCGCCAGCAGGGACATAACTGGAAACACCATATATTTT.